This TCR beta chain was recorded in a study of control samples from healthy donors and cancer patients. Generated by immunoSEQ multiplex PCR, the TCRdb table keeps only in-frame clones and is missing some. This sample has 150,000 to 160,000 clones, with approximately 94% found just once. The CDR3 has 12 amino acids. Germline V gene sequence: CDR1 SGHRS, CDR2 YFSETQ. Trimming stripped 0 bases from V and 3 bases from J, with 4 bases between. In the case of this clone: The identical CDR3 is also encoded by other nucleotide sequences in the sample.

The chain joins TRBV5-1 to TRBJ2-7; no reliable D call. The TCR was taken from a man between 35 and 55 years old in good health. The sample was blood. CDR3 sequence: CASSLEGYEQYF. The DNA for the CDR3 is TGCGCCAGCAGCTTGGAGGGCTACGAGCAGTACTTC. Filled out from reference TRBV5-1 and TRBJ2-7, the complete variable domain reads KAGVTQTPRYLIKTRGQQVTLSCSPISGHRSVSWYQQTPGQGLQFLFEYFSETQRNKGNFPGRFSGRQFSNSRSEMNVSTLELGDSALYLCASSLEGYEQYFGPGTRLTVT.